This T cell receptor beta chain was profiled in a study of regulatory T cells in long-lasting Graves disease. The study's findings and limits: Blood alone, not thyroid tissue, was studied. New patients shared around 920 public clonotypes, fewer than the 2,500 to 3,500 shared by persistent patients.

Investigators prepared the TCR beta libraries by applying iRepertoire HTBI primers and Arm-PCR of CDR3 regions. One entry per CDR3 protein, called by TCRdb with MiXCR from the multiplex PCR reads. The sample records approximately 380,000 distinct CDR3 sequences, less than 25% being singletons. This clonotype was counted a single time. The target antigen is unknown. V was pared by 0 bases and J by 5 bases, with 15 bases of the junction left unmatched. Germline V CDR1 and CDR2: ENHRY, SYGVKD. The CDR3 is made up of 19 amino acids. The time point here: persistent/refractory GD, antithyroid drugs over 5 years with positive TRAb. Researchers made the TCR library from RNA that was extracted from PBMCs. In each case, Graves' disease was diagnosed per American Thyroid Association guidelines.

The chain has TRBV10-3 and TRBJ2-5, with 10 bases lining up with TRBD2. The specimen comprised peripheral blood mononuclear cells (PBMCs), sampled when the disease was refractory, from a patient treated with antithyroid drugs. This TCR derives from a female donor with Graves disease. In DNA form, the CDR3 reads TGTGCCATCAGTGAGTCGAGAGCTAGCGGGAGCACCGGTGGGGAGACCCAGTACTTC. Protein sequence: CAISESRASGSTGGETQYF.